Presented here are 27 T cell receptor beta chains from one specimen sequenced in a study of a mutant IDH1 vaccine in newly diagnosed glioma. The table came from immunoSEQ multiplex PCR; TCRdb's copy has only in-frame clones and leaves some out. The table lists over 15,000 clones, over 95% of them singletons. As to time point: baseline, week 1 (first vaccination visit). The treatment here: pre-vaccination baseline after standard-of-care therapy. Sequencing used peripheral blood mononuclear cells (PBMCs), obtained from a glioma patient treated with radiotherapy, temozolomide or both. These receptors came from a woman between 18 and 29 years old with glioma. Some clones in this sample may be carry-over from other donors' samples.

This CDR3 is CSVPSQVGAYGYTF. CDR3 nucleotide sequence: TGCAGCGTCCCATCCCAAGTCGGGGCCTATGGCTACACCTTC. The chain is built from TRBV29-1 and TRBJ1-2, with D possibly matching TRBD1 (5 bases). Trimming stripped 6 bases from V and 4 bases from J, with 18 bases between. The CDR3 consists of 14 residues. The V gene's germline CDR1 is SQVTM and CDR2 ANQGSEA. Full variable domain (remainder filled in from reference TRBV29-1 and TRBJ1-2): SAVISQKPSRDICQRGTSLTIQCQVDSQVTMMFWYRQQPGQSLTLIATANQGSEATYESGFVIDKFPISRPNLTFSTLTVSNMSPEDSSIYLCSVPSQVGAYGYTFGSGTRLTVV.

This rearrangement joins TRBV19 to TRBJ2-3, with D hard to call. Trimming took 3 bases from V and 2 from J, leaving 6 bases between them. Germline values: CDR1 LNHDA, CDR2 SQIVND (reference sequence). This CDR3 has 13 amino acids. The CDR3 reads CASSITDTDTQYF. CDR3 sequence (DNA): TGTGCCAGTAGTATTACGGACACAGATACGCAGTATTTT.

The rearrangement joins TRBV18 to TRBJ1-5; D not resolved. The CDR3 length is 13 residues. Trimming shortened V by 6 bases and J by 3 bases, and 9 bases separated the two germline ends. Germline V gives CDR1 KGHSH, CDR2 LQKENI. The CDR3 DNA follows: TGTGCCAGCTCCAAGGAGAACAATCAGCCCCAGCATTTT. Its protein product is CASSKENNQPQHF.

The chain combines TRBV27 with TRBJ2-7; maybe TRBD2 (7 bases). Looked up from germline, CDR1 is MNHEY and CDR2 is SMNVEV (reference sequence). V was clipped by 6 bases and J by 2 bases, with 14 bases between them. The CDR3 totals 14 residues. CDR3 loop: CASRVSGGTYEQYF. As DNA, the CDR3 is TGTGCCAGCAGGGTCTCGGGGGGCACCTACGAGCAGTACTTC.

The CDR3 coding sequence is TGTGCCAGCAGCTGGGGACAGGCCAGCTCCTATAATTCACCCCTCCACTTT. It encodes CASSWGQASSYNSPLHF. The chain links TRBV5-6 to TRBJ1-6; 8 nucleotides align to TRBD1. Germline V gene sequence: CDR1 SGHDT, CDR2 YYEEEE. J lost 0 bases, V lost 3 bases, and 5 bases had no gene match. The CDR3 extends over 17 amino acids.

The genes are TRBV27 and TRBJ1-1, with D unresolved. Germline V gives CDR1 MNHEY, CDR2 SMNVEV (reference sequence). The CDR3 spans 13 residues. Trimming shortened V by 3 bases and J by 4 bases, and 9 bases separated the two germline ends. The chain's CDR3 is CASSFTAATEAFF. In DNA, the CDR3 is TGTGCCAGCAGTTTTACAGCCGCCACTGAAGCTTTCTTT.

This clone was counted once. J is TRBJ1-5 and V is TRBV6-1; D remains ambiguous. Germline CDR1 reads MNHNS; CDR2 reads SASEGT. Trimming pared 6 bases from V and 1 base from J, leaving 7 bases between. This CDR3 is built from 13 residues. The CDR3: CASRGMSNQPQHF. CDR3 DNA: TGTGCCAGCAGAGGCATGAGCAATCAGCCCCAGCATTTT.

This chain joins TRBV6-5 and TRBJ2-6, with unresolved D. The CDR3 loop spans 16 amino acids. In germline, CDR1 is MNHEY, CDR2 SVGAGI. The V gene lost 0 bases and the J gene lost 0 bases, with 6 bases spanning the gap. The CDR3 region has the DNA TGTGCCAGCAGTTACTCTTTCGGCTCTGGGGCCAACGTCCTGACTTTC. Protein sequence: CASSYSFGSGANVLTF.

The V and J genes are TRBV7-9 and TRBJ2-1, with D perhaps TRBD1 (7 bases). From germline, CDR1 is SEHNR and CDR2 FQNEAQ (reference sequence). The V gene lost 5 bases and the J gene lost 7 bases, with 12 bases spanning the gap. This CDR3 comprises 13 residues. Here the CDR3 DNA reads TGTGCCAGCAGCCCCAGGGGGGTGAATGAGCAGTTCTTC. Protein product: CASSPRGVNEQFF.

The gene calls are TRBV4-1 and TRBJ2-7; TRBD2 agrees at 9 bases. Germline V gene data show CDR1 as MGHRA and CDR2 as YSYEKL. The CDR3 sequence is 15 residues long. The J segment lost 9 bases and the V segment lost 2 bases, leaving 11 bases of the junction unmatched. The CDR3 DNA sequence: TGCGCCAGCAGCCAATACTTGGCGGGGGGGATCAGGCAGTACTTC. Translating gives CASSQYLAGGIRQYF.

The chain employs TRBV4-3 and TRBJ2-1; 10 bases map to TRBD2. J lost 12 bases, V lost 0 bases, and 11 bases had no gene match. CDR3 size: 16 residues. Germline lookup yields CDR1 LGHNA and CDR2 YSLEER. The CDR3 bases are TGCGCCAGCAGCCAAGATGGGCTAGCGGGGGTCGCGGGGCAGTTCTTC. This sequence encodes CASSQDGLAGVAGQFF.

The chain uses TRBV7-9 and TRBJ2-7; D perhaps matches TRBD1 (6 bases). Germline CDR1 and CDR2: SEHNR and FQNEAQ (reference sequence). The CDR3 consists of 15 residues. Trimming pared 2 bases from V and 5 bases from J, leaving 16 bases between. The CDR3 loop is CASSLSWTEGNEQYF. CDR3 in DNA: TGTGCCAGCAGCTTATCGTGGACAGAAGGGAACGAGCAGTACTTC.

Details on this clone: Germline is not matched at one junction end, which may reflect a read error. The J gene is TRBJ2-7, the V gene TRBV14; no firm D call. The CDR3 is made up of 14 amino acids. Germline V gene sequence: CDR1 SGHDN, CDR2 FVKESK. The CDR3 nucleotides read TGTGCCAGCAGCCAAGTAGAAGGGTCCTCCGAGCAGTACTTC. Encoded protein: CASSQVEGSSEQYF.

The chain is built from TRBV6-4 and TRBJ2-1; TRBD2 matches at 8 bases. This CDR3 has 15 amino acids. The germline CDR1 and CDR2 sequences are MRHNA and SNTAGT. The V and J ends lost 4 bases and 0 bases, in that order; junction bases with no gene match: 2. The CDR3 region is CASSASGSSYNEQFF. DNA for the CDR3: TGTGCCAGCAGTGCCAGCGGGAGCTCCTACAATGAGCAGTTCTTC.

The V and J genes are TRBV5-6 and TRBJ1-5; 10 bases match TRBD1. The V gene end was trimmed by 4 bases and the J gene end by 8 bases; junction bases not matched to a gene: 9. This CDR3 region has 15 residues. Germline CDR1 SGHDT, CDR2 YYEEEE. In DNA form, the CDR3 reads TGTGCCAGCAGCCTGGGCGGACAGGGGGTGAAGCCCCAGCATTTT. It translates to CASSLGGQGVKPQHF.

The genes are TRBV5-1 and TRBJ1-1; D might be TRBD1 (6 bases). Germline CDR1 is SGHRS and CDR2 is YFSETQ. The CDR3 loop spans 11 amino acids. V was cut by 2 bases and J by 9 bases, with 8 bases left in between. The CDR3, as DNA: TGCGCCAGCAGCTTACAGGGCCAAGCTTTCTTT. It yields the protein CASSLQGQAFF.

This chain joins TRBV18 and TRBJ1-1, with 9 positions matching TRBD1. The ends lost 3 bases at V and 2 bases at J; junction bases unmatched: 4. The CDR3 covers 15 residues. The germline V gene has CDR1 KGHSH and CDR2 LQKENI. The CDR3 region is CASSPQGQGNTEAFF. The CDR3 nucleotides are TGTGCCAGCTCACCCCAGGGACAGGGAAACACTGAAGCTTTCTTT.

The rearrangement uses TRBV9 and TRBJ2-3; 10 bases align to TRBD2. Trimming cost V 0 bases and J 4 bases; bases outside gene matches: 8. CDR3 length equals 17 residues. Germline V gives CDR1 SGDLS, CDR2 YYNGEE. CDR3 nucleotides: TGTGCCAGCAGCGTAGGCCTAGCGGGAGAAGGGTCAGATACGCAGTATTTT. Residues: CASSVGLAGEGSDTQYF.

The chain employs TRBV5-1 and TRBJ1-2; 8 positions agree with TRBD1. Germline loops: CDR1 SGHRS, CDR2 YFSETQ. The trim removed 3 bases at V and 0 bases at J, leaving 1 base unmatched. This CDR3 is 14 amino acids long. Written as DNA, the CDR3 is TGCGCCAGCAGCTGGACAGGGACTAACTATGGCTACACCTTC. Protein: CASSWTGTNYGYTF.

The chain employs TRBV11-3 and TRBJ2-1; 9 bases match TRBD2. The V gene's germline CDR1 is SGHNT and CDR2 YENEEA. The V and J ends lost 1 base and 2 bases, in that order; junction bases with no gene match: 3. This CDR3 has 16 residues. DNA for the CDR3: TGTGCCAGCAGCTTAGGACTAGCGGCTACCTACAATGAGCAGTTCTTC. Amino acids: CASSLGLAATYNEQFF.

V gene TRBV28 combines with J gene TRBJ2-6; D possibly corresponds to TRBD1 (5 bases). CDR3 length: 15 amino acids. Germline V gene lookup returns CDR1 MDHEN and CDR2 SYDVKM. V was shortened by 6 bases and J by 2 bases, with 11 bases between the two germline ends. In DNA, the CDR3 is TGTGCCAGCAGCGGGTCAGGGACTGGGGCCAACGTCCTGACTTTC. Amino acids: CASSGSGTGANVLTF.

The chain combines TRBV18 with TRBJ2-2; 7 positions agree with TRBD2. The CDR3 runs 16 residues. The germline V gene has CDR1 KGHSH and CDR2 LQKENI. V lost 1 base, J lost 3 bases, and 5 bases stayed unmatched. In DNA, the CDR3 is TGTGCCAGCTCACCACGGGCTAGCGGCTACACCGGGGAGCTGTTTTTT. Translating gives CASSPRASGYTGELFF.

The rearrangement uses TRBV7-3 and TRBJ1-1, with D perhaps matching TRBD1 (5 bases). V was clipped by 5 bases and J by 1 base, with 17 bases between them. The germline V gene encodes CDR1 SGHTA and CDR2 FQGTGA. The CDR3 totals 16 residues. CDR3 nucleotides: TGTGCCAGCAGCCCAACCTCTTTGGGGACGAACACTGAAGCTTTCTTT. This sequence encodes CASSPTSLGTNTEAFF.

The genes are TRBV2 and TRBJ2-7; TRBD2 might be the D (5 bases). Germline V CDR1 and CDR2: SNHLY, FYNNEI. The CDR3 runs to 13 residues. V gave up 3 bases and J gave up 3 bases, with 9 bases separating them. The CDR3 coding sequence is TGTGCCAGCAGTGACGCTAGCAGCTACGAGCAGTACTTC. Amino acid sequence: CASSDASSYEQYF. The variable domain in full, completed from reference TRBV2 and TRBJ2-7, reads EPEVTQTPSHQVTQMGQEVILRCVPISNHLYFYWYRQILGQKVEFLVSFYNNEISEKSEIFDDQFSVERPDGSNFTLKIRSTKLEDSAMYFCASSDASSYEQYFGPGTRLTVT.

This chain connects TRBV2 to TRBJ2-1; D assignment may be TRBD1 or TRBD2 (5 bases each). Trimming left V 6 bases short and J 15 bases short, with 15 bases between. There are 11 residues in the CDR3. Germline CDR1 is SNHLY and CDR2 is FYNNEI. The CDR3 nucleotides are TGTGCCAGCAGCCCCGGGACCCGAGCGTTCTTC. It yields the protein CASSPGTRAFF.

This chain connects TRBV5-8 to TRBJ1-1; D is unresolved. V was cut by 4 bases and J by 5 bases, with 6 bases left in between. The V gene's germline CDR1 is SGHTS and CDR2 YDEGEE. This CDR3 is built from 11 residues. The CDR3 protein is CASSGRTEAFF. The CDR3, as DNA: TGTGCCAGCAGCGGACGGACTGAAGCTTTCTTT.

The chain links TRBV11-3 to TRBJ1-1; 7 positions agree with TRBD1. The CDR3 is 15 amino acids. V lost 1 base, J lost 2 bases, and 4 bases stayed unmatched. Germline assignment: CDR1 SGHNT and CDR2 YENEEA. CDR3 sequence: CASSLVGQANTEAFF. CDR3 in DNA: TGTGCCAGCAGCTTAGTAGGACAGGCCAACACTGAAGCTTTCTTT. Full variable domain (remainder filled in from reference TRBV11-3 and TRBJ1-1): EAGVVQSPRYKIIEKKQPVAFWCNPISGHNTLYWYLQNLGQGPELLIRYENEEAVDDSQLPKDRFSAERLKGVDSTLKIQPAELGDSAVYLCASSLVGQANTEAFFGQGTRLTVV.